The sequence of this T cell receptor (beta chain) was determined in a study of blood T cell repertoires in COVID-19. Study background: Either two negative PCRs, clearance, or symptom resolution qualified Cohort 3 donors as recovered. Sites in the United States, Italy and Spain provided acute and convalescent COVID-19 samples.

Enrolled through a virtual design, the participants were between about 18 and 89 years of age and came from 24 US areas. Sequenced by immunoSEQ multiplex PCR; TCRdb stores in-frame clones only, minus some. Of over 130,000 clones in the sample, about 80% are singletons; the top ten hold approximately 4%. Germline V gene lookup returns CDR1 MNHEY and CDR2 SMNVEV (reference sequence). With 3 bases clipped from V and 4 bases from J, the junction kept 14 bases outside the gene matches. The CDR3 is 17 amino acids. The sequenced sample consisted of PBMCs or T cells enriched from blood (not recorded which). The TCR was taken from a man in his fifties or sixties in a cohort exposed to, infected with or recovered from COVID-19 (not recorded which). The chain couples TRBV27 to TRBJ1-2, with TRBD1 matching over 7 bases. The DNA of the CDR3 is TGTGCCAGCAGTTTGACAGACCCTCACAGGGGTGGCTATGGCTACACCTTC. Encoded protein: CASSLTDPHRGGYGYTF.